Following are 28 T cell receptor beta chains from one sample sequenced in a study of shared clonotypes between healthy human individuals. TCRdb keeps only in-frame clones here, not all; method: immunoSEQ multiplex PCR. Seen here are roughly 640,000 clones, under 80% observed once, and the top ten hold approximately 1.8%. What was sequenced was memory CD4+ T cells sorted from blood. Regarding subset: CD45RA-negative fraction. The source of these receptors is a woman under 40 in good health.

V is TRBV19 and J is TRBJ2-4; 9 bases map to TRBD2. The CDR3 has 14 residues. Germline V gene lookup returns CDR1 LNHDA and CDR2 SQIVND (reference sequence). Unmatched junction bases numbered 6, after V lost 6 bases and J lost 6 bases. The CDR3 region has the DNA TGTGCCAGTAGCATGGGCGGGGGGGTAAACATTCAGTACTTC. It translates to CASSMGGGVNIQYF.

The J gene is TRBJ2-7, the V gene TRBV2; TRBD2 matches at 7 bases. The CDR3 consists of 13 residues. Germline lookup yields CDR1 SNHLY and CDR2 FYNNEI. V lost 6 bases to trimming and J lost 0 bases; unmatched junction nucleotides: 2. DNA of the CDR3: TGTGCCAGCAGCGGGAGGAGCTCCTACGAGCAGTACTTC. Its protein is CASSGRSSYEQYF.

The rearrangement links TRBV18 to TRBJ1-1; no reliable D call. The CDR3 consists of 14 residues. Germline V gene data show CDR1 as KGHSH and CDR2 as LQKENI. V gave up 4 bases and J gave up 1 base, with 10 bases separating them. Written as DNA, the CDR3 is TGTGCCAGCTCACGGGATCGGGCGAACACTGAAGCTTTCTTT. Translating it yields CASSRDRANTEAFF.

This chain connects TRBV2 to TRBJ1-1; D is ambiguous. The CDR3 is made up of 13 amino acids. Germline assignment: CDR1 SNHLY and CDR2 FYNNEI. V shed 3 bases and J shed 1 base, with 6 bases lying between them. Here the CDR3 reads CASSDIGNTEAFF. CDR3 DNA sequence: TGTGCCAGCAGTGATATCGGGAACACTGAAGCTTTCTTT.

CDR3 DNA sequence: TGTGCCAGTAGCCCGGACAGGGGGAGTGGAAACACCATATATTTT. Translation: CASSPDRGSGNTIYF. This rearrangement joins TRBV19 to TRBJ1-3; the match to TRBD1 covers 10 bases. The CDR3 sequence is 15 residues long. V dropped 6 bases and J dropped 3; count of bases not matched to a gene: 5. Germline assignment: CDR1 LNHDA and CDR2 SQIVND (reference sequence).

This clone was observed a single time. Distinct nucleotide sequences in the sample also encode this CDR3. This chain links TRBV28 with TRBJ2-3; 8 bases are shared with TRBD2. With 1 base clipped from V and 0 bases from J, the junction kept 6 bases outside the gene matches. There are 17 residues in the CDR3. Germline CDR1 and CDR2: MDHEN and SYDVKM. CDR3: CASSLSPSGLSTDTQYF. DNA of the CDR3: TGTGCCAGCAGTTTATCTCCTAGCGGGCTTAGCACAGATACGCAGTATTTT.

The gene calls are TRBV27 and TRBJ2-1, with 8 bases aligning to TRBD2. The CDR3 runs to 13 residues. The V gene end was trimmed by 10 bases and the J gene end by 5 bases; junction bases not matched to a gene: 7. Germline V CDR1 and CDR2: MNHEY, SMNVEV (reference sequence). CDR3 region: CATNLAGNNEQFF. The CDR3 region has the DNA TGTGCCACCAACTTAGCGGGGAACAATGAGCAGTTCTTC.

The CDR3 sequence: CASSPEGRSTQYF. The CDR3 bases are TGTGCCAGCTCCCCGGAGGGGAGGAGTACGCAGTATTTT. The chain employs TRBV6-6 and TRBJ2-3, with D possibly TRBD2 on 6 matching bases. The CDR3 sequence is 13 residues long. The germline CDR1 and CDR2 sequences are MNHNY and SVGAGI (reference sequence). V gave up 8 bases and J gave up 8 bases, with 17 bases separating them.

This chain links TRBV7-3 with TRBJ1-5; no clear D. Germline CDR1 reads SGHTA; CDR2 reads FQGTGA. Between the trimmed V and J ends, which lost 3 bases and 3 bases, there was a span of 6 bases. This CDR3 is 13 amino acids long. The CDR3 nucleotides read TGTGCCAGCAGCTTTGACCACAATCAGCCCCAGCATTTT. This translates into CASSFDHNQPQHF. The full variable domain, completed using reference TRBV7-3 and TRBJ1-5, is GAGVSQTPSNKVTEKGKYVELRCDPISGHTALYWYRQSLGQGPEFLIYFQGTGAADDSGLPNDRFFAVRPEGSVSTLKIQRTERGDSAVYLCASSFDHNQPQHFGDGTRLSIL.

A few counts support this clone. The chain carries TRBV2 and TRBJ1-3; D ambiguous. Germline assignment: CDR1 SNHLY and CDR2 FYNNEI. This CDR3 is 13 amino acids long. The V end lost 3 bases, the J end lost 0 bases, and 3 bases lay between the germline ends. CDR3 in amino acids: CASSDGSGNTIYF. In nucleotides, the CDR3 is TGTGCCAGCAGTGACGGCTCTGGAAACACCATATATTTT. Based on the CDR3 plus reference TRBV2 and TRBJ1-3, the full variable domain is EPEVTQTPSHQVTQMGQEVILRCVPISNHLYFYWYRQILGQKVEFLVSFYNNEISEKSEIFDDQFSVERPDGSNFTLKIRSTKLEDSAMYFCASSDGSGNTIYFGEGSWLTVV.

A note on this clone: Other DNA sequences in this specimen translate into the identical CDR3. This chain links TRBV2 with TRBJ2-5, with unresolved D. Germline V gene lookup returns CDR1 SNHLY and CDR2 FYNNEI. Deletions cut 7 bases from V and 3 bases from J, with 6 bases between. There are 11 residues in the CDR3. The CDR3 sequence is CASTREETQYF. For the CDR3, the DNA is TGTGCCAGCACTAGGGAAGAGACCCAGTACTTC.

The CDR3 here is CASRSSGNTIYF. DNA of the CDR3: TGTGCCAGCCGCAGCTCTGGAAACACCATATATTTT. The rearrangement links TRBV11-2 to TRBJ1-3; D uncertain. The germline gives CDR1 SGHAT, CDR2 FQNNGV. V gave up 8 bases and J gave up 0 bases, with 5 bases separating them. The CDR3 spans 12 residues.

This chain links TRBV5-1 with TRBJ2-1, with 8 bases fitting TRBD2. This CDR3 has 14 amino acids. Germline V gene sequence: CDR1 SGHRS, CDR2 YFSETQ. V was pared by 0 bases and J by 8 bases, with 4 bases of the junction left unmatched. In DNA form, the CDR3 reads TGCGCCAGCAGCTTGGTTCAGCGGGAGTATGAGCAGTTCTTC. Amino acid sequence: CASSLVQREYEQFF.

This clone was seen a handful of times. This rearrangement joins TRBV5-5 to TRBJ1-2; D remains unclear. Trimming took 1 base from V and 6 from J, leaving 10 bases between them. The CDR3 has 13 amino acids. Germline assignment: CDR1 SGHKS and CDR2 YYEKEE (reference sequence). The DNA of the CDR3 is TGTGCCAGCAGCTTGCTACATAAGGATGGCTACACCTTC. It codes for CASSLLHKDGYTF. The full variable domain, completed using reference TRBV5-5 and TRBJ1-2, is DAGVTQSPTHLIKTRGQQVTLRCSPISGHKSVSWYQQVLGQGPQFIFQYYEKEERGRGNFPDRFSARQFPNYSSELNVNALLLGDSALYLCASSLLHKDGYTFGSGTRLTVV.

This CDR3 is CASSRGGSQAFF. CDR3 bases: TGTGCCAGTAGCCGGGGGGGATCCCAGGCTTTCTTT. The chain joins TRBV19 to TRBJ1-1; D perhaps matches TRBD1 (5 bases). The germline CDR1 and CDR2 sequences are LNHDA and SQIVND (reference sequence). The CDR3 length is 12 residues. The V gene lost 6 bases and the J gene lost 11 bases, with 16 bases spanning the gap.

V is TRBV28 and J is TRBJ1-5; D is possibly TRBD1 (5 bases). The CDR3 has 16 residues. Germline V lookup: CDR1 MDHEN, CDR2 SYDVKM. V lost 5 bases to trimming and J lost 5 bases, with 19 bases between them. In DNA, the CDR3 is TGTGCCAGCAGTCATGGTACAGGAAGAGGAGATCAGCCCCAGCATTTT. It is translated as CASSHGTGRGDQPQHF.

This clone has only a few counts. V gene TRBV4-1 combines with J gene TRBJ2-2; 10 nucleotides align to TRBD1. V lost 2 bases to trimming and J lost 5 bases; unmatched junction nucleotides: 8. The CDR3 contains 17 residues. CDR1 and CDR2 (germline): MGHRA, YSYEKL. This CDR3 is CASSQTGTGVKTGELFF. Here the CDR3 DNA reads TGCGCCAGCAGCCAAACCGGGACAGGGGTTAAAACCGGGGAGCTGTTTTTT.

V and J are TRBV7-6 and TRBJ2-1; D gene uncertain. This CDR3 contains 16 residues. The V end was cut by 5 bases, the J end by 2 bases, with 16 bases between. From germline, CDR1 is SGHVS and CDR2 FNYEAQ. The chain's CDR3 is CASSPIGGVPYNEQFF. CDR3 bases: TGTGCCAGCAGCCCCATTGGCGGAGTCCCCTACAATGAGCAGTTCTTC.

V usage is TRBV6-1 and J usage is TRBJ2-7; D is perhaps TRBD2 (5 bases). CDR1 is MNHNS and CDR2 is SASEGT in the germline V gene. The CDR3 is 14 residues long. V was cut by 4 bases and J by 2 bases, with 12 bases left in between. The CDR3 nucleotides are TGTGCCAGCAGTGCCCGAGAGGGTACCTACGAGCAGTACTTC. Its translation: CASSAREGTYEQYF.

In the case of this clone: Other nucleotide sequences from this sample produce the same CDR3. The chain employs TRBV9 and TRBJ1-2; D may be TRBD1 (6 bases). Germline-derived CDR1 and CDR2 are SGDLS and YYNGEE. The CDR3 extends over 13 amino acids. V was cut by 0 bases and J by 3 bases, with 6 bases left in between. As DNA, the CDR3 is TGTGCCAGCAGCGTAGACAGGGACTATGGCTACACCTTC. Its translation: CASSVDRDYGYTF.

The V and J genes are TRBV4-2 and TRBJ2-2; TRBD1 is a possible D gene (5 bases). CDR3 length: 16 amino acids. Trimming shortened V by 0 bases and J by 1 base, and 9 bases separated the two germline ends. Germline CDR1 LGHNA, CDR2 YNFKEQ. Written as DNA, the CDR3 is TGTGCCAGCAGCCAAGATTCAGGGCTGAACACCGGGGAGCTGTTTTTT. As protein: CASSQDSGLNTGELFF.

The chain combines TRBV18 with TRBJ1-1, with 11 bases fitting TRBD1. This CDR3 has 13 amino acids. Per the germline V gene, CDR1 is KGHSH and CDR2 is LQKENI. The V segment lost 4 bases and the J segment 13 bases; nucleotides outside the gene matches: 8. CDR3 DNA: TGTGCCAGCTCACAAAATCCCGGGACAGGGGGTTTCTTT. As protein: CASSQNPGTGGFF.

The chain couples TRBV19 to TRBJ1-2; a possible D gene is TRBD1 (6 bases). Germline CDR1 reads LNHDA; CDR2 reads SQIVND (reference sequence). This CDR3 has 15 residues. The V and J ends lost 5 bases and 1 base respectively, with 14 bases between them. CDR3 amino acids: CASSPTGWRNYGYTF. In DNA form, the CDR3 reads TGTGCCAGTAGTCCAACAGGGTGGCGTAACTATGGCTACACCTTC.

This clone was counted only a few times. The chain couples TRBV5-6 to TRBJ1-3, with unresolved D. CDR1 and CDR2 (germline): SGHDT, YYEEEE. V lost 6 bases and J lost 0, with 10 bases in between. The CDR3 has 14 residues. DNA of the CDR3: TGTGCCAGCACTGACTCGAGCTCTGGAAACACCATATATTTT. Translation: CASTDSSSGNTIYF.

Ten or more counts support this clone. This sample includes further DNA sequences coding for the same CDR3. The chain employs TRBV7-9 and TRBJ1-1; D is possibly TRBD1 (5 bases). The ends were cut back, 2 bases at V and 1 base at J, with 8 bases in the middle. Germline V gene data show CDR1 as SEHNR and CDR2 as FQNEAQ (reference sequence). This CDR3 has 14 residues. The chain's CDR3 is CASSLQGGNTEAFF. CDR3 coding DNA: TGTGCCAGCAGCTTACAGGGCGGGAACACTGAAGCTTTCTTT.

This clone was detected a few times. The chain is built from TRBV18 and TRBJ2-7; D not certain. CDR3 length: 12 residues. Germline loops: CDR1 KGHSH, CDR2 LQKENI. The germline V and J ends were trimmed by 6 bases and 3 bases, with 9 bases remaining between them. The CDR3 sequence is CASSSTVYEQYF. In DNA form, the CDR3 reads TGTGCCAGCTCTTCCACGGTCTACGAGCAGTACTTC.

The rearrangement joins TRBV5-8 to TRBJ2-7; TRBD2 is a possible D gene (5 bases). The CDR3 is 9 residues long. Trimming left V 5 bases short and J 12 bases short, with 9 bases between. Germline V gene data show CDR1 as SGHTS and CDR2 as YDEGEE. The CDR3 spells CASREDRYF. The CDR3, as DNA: TGTGCCAGCAGGGAGGATCGGTACTTC.

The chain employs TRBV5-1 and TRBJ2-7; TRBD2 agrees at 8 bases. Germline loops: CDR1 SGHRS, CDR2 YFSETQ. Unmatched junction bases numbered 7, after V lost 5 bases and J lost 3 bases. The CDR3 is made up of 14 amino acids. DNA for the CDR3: TGCGCCAGCAGTTGGAGCGGGAGTGACTACGAGCAGTACTTC. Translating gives CASSWSGSDYEQYF.